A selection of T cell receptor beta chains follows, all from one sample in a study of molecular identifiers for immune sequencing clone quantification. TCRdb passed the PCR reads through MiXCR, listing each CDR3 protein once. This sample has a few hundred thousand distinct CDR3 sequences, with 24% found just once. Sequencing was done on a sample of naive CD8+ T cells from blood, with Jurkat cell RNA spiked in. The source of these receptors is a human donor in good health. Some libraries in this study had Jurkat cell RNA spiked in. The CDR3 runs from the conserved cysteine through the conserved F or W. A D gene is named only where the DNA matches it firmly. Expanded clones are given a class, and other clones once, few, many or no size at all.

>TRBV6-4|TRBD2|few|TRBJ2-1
CASSPLAVSYNEQFF
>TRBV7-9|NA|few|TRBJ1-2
CACSQISYGYTF
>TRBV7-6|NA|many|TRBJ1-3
CASSLGTVDTIYF
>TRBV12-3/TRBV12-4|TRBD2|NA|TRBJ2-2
CASRRWLAGAYTGELFF
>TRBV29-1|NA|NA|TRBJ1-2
CSVEASGEGLGYTF
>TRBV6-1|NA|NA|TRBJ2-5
CASNLRTAWGETQYF
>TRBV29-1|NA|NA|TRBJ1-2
CSVGGADGYAF
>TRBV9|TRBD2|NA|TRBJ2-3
CASSAPGLAISADTQYF
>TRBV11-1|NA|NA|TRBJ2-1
CASSLAVVEQFF
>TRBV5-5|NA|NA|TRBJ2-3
CASSLDVTDTQYF
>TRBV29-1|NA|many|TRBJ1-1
CSVAYTEAFF
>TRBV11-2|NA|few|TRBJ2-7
CASSLNGRGTMPYEQYF
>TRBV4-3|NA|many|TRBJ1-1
CASSQDWHNLNTEAFF
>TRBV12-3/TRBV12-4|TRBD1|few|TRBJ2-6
CASSLSLGQGALGANVLTF
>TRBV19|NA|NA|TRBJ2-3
CATSPGNPDTQYF
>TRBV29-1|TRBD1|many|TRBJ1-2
CSVLGQGEQGYTF